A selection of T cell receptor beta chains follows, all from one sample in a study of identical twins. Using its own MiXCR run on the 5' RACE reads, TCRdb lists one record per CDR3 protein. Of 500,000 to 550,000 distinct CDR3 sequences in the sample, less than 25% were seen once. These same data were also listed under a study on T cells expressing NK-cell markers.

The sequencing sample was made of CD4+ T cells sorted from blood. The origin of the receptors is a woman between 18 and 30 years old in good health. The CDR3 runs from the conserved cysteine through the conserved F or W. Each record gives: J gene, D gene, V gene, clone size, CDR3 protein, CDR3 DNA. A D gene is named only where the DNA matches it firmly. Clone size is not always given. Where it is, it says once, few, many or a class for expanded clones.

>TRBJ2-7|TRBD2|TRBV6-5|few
CASSSPLTSGRLEQYF
TGTGCCAGCAGTTCCCCCCTGACTAGCGGGAGACTCGAGCAGTACTTC
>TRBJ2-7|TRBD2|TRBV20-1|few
CSAREGGLAGVYEQYF
TGCAGTGCTAGAGAGGGGGGTCTAGCGGGAGTATACGAGCAGTACTTC
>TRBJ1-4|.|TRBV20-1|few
CSAREGIGNEKLFF
TGCAGTGCTAGAGAGGGTATTGGTAATGAAAAACTGTTTTTT
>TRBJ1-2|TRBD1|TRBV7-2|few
CASSLGQKDGYTF
TGTGCCAGCAGCTTGGGACAGAAGGATGGCTACACCTTC
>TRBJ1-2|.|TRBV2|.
CASSEGQAYYGYTF
TGTGCCAGCAGTGAGGGTCAGGCATACTATGGCTACACCTTC
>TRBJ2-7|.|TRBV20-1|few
CSARVQTAAYEQYF
TGCAGTGCTAGAGTACAGACAGCCGCCTACGAGCAGTACTTC
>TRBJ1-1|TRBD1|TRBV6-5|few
CASSPRRGRAFF
TGTGCCAGCAGCCCCCGGAGGGGGCGGGCTTTCTTT
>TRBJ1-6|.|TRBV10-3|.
CAISGSRRGNSPLHF
TGTGCCATCAGTGGGTCCCGTAGGGGAAATTCACCCCTCCACTTT
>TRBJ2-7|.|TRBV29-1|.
CSVAKGRTYEQYF
TGCAGCGTTGCAAAGGGGCGGACCTACGAGCAGTACTTC
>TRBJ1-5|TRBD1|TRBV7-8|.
CASSFQGQGLSQPQHF
TGTGCCAGCAGCTTCCAGGGACAGGGGTTAAGTCAGCCCCAGCATTTT
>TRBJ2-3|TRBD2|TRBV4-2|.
CASSQVSSGDTDTQYF
TGTGCCAGCAGCCAAGTATCTAGCGGGGACACAGATACGCAGTATTTT
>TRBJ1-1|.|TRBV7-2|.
CASSLVRQPSEAFF
TGTGCCAGCAGCTTAGTCCGACAGCCTTCTGAAGCTTTCTTT
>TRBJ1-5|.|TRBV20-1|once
CSARGGAEQPQHF
TGCAGTGCTAGGGGGGGGGCAGAACAGCCCCAGCATTTT
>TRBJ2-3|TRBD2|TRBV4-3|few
CASSQEVAGAPNTQYF
TGCGCCAGCAGCCAAGAAGTAGCGGGGGCCCCGAATACGCAGTATTTT
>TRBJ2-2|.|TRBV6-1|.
CASSPRRVTGELFF
TGTGCCAGCAGTCCAAGGAGGGTTACCGGGGAGCTGTTTTTT
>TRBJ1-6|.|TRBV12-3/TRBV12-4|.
CASRHRADGAPLHF
TGTGCCAGCAGGCACCGGGCCGATGGAGCACCCCTCCACTTT
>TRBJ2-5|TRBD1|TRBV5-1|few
CASSSRDRAAETQYF
TGCGCCAGCAGTTCGAGGGACAGGGCGGCGGAGACCCAGTACTTC
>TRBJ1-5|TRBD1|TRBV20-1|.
CSARRQGGNQPQHF
TGCAGTGCTAGACGACAGGGGGGCAATCAGCCCCAGCATTTT
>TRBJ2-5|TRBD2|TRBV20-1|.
CSARDLAGETQYF
TGCAGTGCTAGGGACCTAGCGGGAGAGACCCAGTACTTC
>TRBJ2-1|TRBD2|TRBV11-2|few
CASSPTSGRRNEQFF
TGTGCCAGCAGCCCGACTAGCGGGAGAAGGAATGAGCAGTTCTTC
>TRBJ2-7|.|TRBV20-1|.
CSATWIGGDHPNEQYF
TGCAGTGCGACCTGGATCGGGGGAGATCATCCGAACGAGCAGTACTTC
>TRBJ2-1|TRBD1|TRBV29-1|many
CSARTGLGSGEQFF
TGCAGCGCCCGGACAGGGCTAGGGTCCGGTGAGCAGTTCTTC
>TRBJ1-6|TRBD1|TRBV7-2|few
CASSLRDRGGSPLHF
TGTGCCAGCAGCTTACGGGACAGGGGGGGATCACCCCTCCACTTT
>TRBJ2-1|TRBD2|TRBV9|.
CASSVGGIRGDEQFF
TGTGCCAGCAGCGTAGGTGGGATCCGGGGGGATGAGCAGTTCTTC
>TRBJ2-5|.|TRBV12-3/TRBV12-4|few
CASTTPGRETQYF
TGTGCCAGCACTACGCCGGGGCGAGAGACCCAGTACTTC
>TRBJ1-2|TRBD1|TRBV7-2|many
CASSLARGHGYTF
TGTGCCAGCAGCTTAGCTAGGGGGCATGGCTACACCTTC
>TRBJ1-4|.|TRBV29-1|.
CSVLEGTHEKLFF
TGCAGCGTCCTGGAGGGTACCCATGAAAAACTGTTTTTT
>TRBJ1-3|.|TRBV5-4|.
CASSPNRAGNTIYF
TGTGCCAGCAGCCCCAACAGGGCTGGAAACACCATATATTTT
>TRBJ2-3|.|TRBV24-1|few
CATSDADSTDTQYF
TGTGCCACCAGTGACGCGGATAGCACAGATACGCAGTATTTT
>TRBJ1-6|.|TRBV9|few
CASSVESLNSPLHF
TGTGCCAGCAGCGTAGAGAGCCTTAATTCACCCCTCCACTTT
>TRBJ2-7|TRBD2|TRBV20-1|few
CSAKRGLAGSLGFRQYF
TGCAGTGCTAAAAGGGGTCTAGCGGGATCTCTCGGATTTCGGCAGTACTTC
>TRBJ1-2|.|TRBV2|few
CASRVDYGYTF
TGTGCCAGCAGGGTAGACTATGGCTACACCTTC
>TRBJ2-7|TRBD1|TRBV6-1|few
CASGQGGYEQYF
TGTGCCAGCGGACAGGGCGGGTACGAGCAGTACTTC
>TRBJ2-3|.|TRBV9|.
CASSRSALTDTQYF
TGTGCCAGCAGCAGAAGCGCCTTAACAGATACGCAGTATTTT
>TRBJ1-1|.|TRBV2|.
CAAGTLNTEAFF
TGTGCCGCGGGGACACTGAACACTGAAGCTTTCTTT
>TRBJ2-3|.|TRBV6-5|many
CASSILDTQYF
TGTGCCAGCAGTATTCTCGATACGCAGTATTTT
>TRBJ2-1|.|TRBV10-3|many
CAISEGLKPSSYNEQFF
TGTGCCATCAGTGAGGGACTGAAACCTAGCTCCTACAATGAGCAGTTCTTC
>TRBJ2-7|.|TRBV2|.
CASRGGPSYEQYF
TGTGCCAGCAGAGGAGGACCGTCCTACGAGCAGTACTTC
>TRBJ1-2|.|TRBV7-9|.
CASSLGPEGYTF
TGTGCCAGCAGCCTCGGACCAGAGGGCTACACCTTC
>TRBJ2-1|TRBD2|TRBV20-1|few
CSTKSLAGGPNEQFF
TGCAGTACTAAAAGTCTAGCGGGAGGACCCAATGAGCAGTTCTTC
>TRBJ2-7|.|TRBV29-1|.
CSVRGLGAREQYF
TGCAGCGTTCGGGGACTGGGGGCGCGCGAGCAGTACTTC
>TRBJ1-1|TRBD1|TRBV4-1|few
CASSYPGQRMKNTEAFF
TGCGCCAGCAGCTACCCGGGACAGCGAATGAAGAACACTGAAGCTTTCTTT
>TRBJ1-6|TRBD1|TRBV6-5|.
CASSYRGRIDSPLHF
TGTGCCAGCAGTTACAGGGGGCGCATTGATTCACCCCTCCACTTT
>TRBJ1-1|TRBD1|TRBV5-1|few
CASSLHRGSTEAFF
TGCGCCAGCAGCTTACACAGGGGTTCCACTGAAGCTTTCTTT
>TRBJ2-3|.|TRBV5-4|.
CASSWSVVGTDTQYF
TGTGCCAGCAGCTGGTCCGTGGTAGGCACAGATACGCAGTATTTT
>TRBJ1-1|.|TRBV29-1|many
CSVRTGSANTEAFF
TGCAGCGTCAGAACAGGGTCCGCGAACACTGAAGCTTTCTTT
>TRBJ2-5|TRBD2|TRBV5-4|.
CASSLGTSGVMEETQYF
TGTGCCAGCAGCTTAGGGACTAGCGGGGTGATGGAGGAGACCCAGTACTTC
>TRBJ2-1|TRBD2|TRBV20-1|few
CSSGGGTYNEQFF
TGCAGTTCCGGGGGGGGAACCTACAATGAGCAGTTCTTC
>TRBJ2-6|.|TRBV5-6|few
CASSLQAGANVLTF
TGTGCCAGCAGCTTGCAGGCTGGGGCCAACGTCCTGACTTTC
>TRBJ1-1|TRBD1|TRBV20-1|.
CSARPGTAFQRAEAFF
TGCAGTGCTAGACCCGGGACAGCCTTTCAAAGGGCTGAAGCTTTCTTT